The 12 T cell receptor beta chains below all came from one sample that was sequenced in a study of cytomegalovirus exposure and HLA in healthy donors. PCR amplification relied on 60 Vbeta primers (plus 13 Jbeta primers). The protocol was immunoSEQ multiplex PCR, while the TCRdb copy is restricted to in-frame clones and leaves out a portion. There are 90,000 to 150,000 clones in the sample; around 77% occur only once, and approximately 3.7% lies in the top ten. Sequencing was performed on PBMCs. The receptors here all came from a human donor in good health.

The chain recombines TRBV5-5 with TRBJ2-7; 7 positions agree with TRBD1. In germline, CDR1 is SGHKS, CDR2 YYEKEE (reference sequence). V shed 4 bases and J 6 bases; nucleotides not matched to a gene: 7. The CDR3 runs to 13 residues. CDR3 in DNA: TGTGCCAGCAGCATTACAGGGGCGAGCGAGCAGTACTTC. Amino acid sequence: CASSITGASEQYF. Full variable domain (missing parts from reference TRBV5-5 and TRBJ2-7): DAGVTQSPTHLIKTRGQQVTLRCSPISGHKSVSWYQQVLGQGPQFIFQYYEKEERGRGNFPDRFSARQFPNYSSELNVNALLLGDSALYLCASSITGASEQYFGPGTRLTVT.

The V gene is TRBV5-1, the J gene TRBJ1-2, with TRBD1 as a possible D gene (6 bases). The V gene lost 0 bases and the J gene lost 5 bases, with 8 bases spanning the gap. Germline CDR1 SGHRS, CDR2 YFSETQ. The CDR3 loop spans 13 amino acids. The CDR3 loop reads CASSLDREYGYTF. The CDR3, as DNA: TGCGCCAGCAGCTTGGACAGGGAGTATGGCTACACCTTC.

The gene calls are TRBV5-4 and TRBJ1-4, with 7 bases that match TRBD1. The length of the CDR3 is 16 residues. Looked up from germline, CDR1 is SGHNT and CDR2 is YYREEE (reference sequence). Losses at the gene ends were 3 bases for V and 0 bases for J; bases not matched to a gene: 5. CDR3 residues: CASSSRQGPTNEKLFF. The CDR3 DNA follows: TGTGCCAGCAGCTCGAGACAGGGCCCAACTAATGAAAAACTGTTTTTT.

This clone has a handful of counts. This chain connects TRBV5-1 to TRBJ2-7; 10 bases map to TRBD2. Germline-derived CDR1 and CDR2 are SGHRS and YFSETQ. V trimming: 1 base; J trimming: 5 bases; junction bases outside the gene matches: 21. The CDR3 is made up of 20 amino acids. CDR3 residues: CASSLRYPSSGSLGFHEQYF. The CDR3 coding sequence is TGCGCCAGCAGCTTGAGGTACCCTTCTAGCGGGAGTTTGGGATTCCACGAGCAGTACTTC.

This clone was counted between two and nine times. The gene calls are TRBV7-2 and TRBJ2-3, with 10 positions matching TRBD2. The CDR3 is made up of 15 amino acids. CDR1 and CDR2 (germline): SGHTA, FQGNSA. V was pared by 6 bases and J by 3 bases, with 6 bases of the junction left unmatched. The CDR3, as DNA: TGTGCCAGCAGGAAGCCGGGACTAGCGACAGATACGCAGTATTTT. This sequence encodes CASRKPGLATDTQYF.

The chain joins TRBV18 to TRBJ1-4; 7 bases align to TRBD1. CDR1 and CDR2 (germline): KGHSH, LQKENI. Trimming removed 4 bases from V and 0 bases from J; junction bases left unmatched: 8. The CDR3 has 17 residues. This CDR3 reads CASSHIRTGPTNEKLFF. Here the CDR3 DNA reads TGTGCCAGCTCACATATCAGGACAGGCCCAACTAATGAAAAACTGTTTTTT. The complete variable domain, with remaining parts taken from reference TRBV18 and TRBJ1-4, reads NAGVMQNPRHLVRRRGQEARLRCSPMKGHSHVYWYRQLPEEGLKFMVYLQKENIIDESGMPKERFSAEFPKEGPSILRIQQVVRGDSAAYFCASSHIRTGPTNEKLFFGSGTQLSVL.

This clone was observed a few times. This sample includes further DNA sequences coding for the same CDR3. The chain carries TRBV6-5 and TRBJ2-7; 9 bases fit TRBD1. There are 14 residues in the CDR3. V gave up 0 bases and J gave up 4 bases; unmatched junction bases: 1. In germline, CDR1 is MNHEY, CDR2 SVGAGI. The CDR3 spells CASSYSDRGYEQYF. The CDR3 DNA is TGTGCCAGCAGTTACTCGGACAGGGGTTACGAGCAGTACTTC.

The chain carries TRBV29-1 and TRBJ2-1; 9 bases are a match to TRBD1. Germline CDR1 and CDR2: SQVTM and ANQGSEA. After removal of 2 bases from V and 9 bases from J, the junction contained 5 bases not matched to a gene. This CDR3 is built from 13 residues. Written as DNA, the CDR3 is TGCAGCGTTGAACGGGGACAGGGTACTGAGCAGTTCTTC. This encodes CSVERGQGTEQFF.

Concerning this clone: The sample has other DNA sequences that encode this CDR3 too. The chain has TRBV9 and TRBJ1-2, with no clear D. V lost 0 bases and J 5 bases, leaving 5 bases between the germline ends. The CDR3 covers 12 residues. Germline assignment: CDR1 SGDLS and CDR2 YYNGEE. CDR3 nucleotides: TGTGCCAGCAGCGTAGACGGGTATGGCTACACCTTC. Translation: CASSVDGYGYTF.

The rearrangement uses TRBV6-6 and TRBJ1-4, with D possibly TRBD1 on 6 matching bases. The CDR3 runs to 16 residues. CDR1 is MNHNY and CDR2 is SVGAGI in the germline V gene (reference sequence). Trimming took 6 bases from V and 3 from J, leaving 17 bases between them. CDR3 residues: CASRRTGRESNEKLFF. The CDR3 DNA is TGTGCCAGCAGGCGTACAGGGAGGGAATCTAATGAAAAACTGTTTTTT.

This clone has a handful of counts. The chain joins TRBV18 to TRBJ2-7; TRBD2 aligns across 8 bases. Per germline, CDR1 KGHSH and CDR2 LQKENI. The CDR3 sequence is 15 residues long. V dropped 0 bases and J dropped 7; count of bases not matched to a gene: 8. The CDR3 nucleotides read TGTGCCAGCTCACCACCTCCAGCGGGAGTTGGAGAGCAGTACTTC. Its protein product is CASSPPPAGVGEQYF.

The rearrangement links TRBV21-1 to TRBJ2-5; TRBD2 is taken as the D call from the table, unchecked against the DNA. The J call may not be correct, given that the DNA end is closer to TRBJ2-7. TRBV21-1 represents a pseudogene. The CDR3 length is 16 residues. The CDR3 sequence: CASSKDRSSGIYEQYF. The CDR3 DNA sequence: TGTGCCAGCAGCAAAGATAGGTCTAGCGGGATCTACGAGCAGTACTTC.